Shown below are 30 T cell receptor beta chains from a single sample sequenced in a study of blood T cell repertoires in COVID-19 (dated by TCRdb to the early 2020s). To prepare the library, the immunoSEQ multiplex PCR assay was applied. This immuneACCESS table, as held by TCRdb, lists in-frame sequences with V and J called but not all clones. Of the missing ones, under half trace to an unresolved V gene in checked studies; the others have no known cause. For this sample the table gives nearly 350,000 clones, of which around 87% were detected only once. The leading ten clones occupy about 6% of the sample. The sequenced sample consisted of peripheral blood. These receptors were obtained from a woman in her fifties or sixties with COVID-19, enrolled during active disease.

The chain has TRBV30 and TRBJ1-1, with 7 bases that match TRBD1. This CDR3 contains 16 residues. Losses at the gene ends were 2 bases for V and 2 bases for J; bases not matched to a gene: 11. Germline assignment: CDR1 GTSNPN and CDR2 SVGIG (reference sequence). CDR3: CAWSRHPTGRNTEAFF. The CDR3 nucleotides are TGTGCCTGGAGTCGCCACCCGACAGGGCGCAACACTGAAGCTTTCTTT.

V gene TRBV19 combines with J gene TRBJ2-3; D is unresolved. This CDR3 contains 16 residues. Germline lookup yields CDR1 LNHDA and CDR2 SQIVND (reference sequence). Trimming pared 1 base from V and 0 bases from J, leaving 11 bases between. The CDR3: CASSIVPNGSTDTQYF. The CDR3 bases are TGTGCCAGTAGTATAGTGCCTAACGGGAGCACAGATACGCAGTATTTT.

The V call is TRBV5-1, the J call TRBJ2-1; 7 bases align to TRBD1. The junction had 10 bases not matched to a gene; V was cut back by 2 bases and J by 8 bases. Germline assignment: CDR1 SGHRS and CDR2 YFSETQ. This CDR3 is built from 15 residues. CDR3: CASSFGDRATDEQFF. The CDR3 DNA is TGCGCCAGCAGCTTTGGAGACAGGGCTACGGATGAGCAGTTCTTC.

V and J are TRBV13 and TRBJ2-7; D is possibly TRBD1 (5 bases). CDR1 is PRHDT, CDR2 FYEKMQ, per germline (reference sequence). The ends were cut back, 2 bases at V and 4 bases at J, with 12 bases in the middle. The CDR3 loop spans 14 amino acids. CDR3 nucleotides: TGTGCCAGCAGCTTATCAGGGTTGGGATACGAGCAGTACTTC. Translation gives CASSLSGLGYEQYF.

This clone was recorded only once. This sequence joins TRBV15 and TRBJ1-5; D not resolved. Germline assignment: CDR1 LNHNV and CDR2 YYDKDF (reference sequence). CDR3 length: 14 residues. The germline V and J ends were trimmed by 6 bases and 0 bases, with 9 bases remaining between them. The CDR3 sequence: CATRGSHSNQPQHF. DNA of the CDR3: TGTGCCACCAGGGGCAGCCATAGCAATCAGCCCCAGCATTTT.

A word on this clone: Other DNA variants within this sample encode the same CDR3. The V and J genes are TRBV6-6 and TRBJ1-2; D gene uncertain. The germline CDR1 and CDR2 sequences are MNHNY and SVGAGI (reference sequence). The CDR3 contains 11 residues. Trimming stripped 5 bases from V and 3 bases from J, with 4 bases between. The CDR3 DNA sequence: TGTGCCAGCAGTCCTTACTATGGCTACACCTTC. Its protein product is CASSPYYGYTF.

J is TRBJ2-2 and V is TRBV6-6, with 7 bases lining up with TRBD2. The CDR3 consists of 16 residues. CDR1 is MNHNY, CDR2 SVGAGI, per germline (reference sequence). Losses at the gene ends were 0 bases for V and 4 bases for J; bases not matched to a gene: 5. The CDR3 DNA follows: TGTGCCAGCAGTTACTCTGGCGGGAGTGGCACCGGGGAGCTGTTTTTT. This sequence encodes CASSYSGGSGTGELFF.

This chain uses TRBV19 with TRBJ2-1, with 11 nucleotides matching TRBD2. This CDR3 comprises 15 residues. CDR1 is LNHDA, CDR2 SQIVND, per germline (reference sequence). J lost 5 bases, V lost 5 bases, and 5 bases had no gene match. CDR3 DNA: TGTGCCAGTAGTCACCTAGCGGGAGGACACAATGAGCAGTTCTTC. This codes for CASSHLAGGHNEQFF. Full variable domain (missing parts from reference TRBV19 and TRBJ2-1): DGGITQSPKYLFRKEGQNVTLSCEQNLNHDAMYWYRQDPGQGLRLIYYSQIVNDFQKGDIAEGYSVSREKKESFPLTVTSAQKNPTAFYLCASSHLAGGHNEQFFGPGTRLTVL.

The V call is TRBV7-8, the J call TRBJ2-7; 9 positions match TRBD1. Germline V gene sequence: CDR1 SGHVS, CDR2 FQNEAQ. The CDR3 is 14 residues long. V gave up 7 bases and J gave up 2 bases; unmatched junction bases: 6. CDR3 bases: TGTGCCAGCAACTGGGGACAGGGAACCTACGAGCAGTACTTC. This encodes CASNWGQGTYEQYF.

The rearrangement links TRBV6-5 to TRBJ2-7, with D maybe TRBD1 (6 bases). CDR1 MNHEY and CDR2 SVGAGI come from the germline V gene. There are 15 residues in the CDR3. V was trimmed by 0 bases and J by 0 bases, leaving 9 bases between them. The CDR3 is CASSYSGGDSYEQYF. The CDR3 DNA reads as TGTGCCAGCAGTTACTCAGGGGGTGACTCCTACGAGCAGTACTTC.

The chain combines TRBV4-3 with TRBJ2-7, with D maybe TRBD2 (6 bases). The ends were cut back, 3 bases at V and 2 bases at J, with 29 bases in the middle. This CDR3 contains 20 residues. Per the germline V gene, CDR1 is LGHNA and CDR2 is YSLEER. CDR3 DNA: TGCGCCAGCAGCCATCCCACGGGACTCAAAGACGACACCAAAACCTACGAGCAGTACTTC. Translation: CASSHPTGLKDDTKTYEQYF.

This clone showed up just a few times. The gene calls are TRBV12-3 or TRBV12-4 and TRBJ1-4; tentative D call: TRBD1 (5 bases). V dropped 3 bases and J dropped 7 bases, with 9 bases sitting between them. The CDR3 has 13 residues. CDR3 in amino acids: CASSFGGGEKLFF. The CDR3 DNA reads TGTGCCAGCAGTTTCGGGGGGGGTGAAAAACTGTTTTTT.

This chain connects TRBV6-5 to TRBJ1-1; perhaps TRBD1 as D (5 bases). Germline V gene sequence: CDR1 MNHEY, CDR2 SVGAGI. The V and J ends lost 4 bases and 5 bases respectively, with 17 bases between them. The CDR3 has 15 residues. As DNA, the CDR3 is TGTGCCAGCAGTTCCGTCAATATAGCAGGGACTGAAGCTTTCTTT. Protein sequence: CASSSVNIAGTEAFF.

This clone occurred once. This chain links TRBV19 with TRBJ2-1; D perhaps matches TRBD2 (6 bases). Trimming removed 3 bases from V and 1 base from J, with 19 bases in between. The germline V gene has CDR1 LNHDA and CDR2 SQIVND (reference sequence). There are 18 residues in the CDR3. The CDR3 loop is CASSIVFEAGRSYNEQFF. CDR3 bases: TGTGCCAGTAGTATCGTTTTTGAGGCGGGGAGATCCTACAATGAGCAGTTCTTC. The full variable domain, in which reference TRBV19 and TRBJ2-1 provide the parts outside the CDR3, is DGGITQSPKYLFRKEGQNVTLSCEQNLNHDAMYWYRQDPGQGLRLIYYSQIVNDFQKGDIAEGYSVSREKKESFPLTVTSAQKNPTAFYLCASSIVFEAGRSYNEQFFGPGTRLTVL.

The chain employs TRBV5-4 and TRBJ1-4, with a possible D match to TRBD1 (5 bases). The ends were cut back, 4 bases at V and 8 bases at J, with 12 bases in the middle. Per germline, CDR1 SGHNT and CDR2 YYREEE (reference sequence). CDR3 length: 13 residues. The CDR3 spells CASSRGVNEKLFF. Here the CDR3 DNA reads TGTGCCAGCAGCCGGGGGGTAAACGAAAAACTGTTTTTT.

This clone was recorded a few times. CDR3 sequence: CAWTPGDRGYEQYF. CDR3 DNA sequence: TGTGCCTGGACCCCCGGAGACAGGGGCTACGAGCAGTACTTC. V usage is TRBV30 and J usage is TRBJ2-7, with 8 bases matching TRBD1. Germline values: CDR1 GTSNPN, CDR2 SVGIG (reference sequence). V lost 4 bases and J lost 3; bases outside the gene matches: 8. This CDR3 comprises 14 residues.

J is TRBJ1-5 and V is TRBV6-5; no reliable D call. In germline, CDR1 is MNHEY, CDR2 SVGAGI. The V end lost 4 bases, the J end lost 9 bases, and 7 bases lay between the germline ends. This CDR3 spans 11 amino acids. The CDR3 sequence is CASSLTVPQHF. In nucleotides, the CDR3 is TGTGCCAGCAGTTTAACGGTGCCCCAGCATTTT.

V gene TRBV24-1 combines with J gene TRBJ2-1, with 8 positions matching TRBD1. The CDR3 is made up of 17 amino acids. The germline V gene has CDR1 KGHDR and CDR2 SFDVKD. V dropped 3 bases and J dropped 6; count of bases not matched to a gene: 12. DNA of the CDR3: TGTGCCACCAGTGATGGGACAGGTCGGCTATCAATCAATGAGCAGTTCTTC. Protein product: CATSDGTGRLSINEQFF.

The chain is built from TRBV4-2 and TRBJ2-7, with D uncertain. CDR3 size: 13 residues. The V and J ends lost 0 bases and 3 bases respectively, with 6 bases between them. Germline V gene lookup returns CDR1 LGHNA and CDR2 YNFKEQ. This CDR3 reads CASSQDLFYEQYF. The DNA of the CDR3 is TGTGCCAGCAGCCAAGATCTATTCTACGAGCAGTACTTC.

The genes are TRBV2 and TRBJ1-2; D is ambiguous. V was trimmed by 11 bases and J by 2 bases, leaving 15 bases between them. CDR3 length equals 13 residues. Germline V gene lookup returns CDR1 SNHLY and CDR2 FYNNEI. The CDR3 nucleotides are TGTGCCCTTGAGAGCAGGCTAAACTATGGCTACACCTTC. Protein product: CALESRLNYGYTF.

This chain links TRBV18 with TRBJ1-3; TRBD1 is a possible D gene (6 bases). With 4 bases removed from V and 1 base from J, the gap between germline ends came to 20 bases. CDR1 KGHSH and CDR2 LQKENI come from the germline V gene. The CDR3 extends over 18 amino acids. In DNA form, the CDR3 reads TGTGCCAGCTCACATAGCCTAATGGGGGCTGTGTCTGGAAACACCATATATTTT. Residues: CASSHSLMGAVSGNTIYF.

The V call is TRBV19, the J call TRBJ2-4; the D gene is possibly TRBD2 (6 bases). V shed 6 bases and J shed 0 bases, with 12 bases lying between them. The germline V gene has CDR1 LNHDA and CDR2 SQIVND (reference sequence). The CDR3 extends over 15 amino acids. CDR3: CASSAAGLAKNIQYF. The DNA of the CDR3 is TGTGCCAGTAGCGCGGCGGGACTAGCCAAAAACATTCAGTACTTC.

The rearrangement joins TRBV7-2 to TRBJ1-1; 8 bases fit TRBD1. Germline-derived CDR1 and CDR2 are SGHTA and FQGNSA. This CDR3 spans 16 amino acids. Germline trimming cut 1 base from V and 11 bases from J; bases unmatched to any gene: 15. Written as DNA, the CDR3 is TGTGCCAGCAGCTTAGGATACAGGGGGGCCCCTTTTGAGGCTTTCTTT. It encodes CASSLGYRGAPFEAFF.

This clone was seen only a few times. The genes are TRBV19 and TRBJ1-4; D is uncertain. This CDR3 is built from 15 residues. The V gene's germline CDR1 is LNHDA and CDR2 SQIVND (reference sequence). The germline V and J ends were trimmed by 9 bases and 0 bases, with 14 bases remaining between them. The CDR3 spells CASSRGWATNEKLFF. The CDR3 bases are TGTGCCAGCAGCCGGGGATGGGCAACTAATGAAAAACTGTTTTTT.

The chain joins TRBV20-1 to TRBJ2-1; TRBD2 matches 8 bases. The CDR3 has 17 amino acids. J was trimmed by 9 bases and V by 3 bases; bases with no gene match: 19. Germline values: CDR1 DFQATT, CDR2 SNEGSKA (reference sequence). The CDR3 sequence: CSASRGSGIGTSSEQFF. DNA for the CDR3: TGCAGTGCTAGTCGGGGTAGCGGGATCGGGACCTCATCTGAGCAGTTCTTC.

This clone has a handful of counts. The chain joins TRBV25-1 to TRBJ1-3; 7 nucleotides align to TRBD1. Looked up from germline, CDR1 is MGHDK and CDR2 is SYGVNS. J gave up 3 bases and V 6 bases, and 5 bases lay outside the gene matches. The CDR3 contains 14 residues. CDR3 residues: CASSVTGVGNTIYF. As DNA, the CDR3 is TGTGCCAGCAGCGTTACAGGGGTTGGAAACACCATATATTTT. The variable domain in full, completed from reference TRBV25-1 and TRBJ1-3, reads EADIYQTPRYLVIGTGKKITLECSQTMGHDKMYWYQQDPGMELHLIHYSYGVNSTEKGDLSSESTVSRIRTEHFPLTLESARPSHTSQYLCASSVTGVGNTIYFGEGSWLTVV.

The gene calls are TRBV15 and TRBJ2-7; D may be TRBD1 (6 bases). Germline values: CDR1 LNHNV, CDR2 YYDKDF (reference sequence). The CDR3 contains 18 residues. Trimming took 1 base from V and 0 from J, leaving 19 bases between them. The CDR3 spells CATSRGGTSTRNSYEQYF. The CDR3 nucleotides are TGTGCCACCAGCAGAGGTGGGACAAGTACCCGTAACTCCTACGAGCAGTACTTC. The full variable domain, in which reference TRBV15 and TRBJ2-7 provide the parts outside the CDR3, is DAMVIQNPRYQVTQFGKPVTLSCSQTLNHNVMYWYQQKSSQAPKLLFHYYDKDFNNEADTPDNFQSRRPNTSFCFLDIRSPGLGDTAMYLCATSRGGTSTRNSYEQYFGPGTRLTVT.

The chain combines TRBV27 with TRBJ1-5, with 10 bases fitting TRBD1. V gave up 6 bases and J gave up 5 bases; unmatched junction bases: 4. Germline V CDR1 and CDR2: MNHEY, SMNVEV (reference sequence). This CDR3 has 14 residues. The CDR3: CASSETGGHQPQHF. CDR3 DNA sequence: TGTGCCAGCAGCGAGACAGGGGGCCATCAGCCCCAGCATTTT.

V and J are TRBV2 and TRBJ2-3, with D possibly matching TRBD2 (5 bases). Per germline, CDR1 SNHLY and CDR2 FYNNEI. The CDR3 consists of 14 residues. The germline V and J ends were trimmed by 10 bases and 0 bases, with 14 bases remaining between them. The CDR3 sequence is CATREGRSTDTQYF. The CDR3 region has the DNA TGTGCCACCAGAGAGGGCCGGAGCACAGATACGCAGTATTTT.

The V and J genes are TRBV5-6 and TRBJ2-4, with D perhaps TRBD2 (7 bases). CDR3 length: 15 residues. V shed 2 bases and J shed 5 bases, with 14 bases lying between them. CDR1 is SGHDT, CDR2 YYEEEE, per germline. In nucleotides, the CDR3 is TGTGCCAGCAGCTTTCGGGGGGCCAGACAAAACATTCAGTACTTC. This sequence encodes CASSFRGARQNIQYF.